This is a list of T cell receptor beta chains from one sample in a study of control samples from healthy donors and cancer patients. The repertoire was sequenced with immunoSEQ multiplex PCR; TCRdb's copy has only in-frame clones and lacks some. The sample carries roughly 140,000 clones, roughly 93% recorded once. Specimen: blood. All receptors derive from a man over 45 in good health. CDR3s include the opening cysteine and the closing phenylalanine or tryptophan. Fields, in order: J gene, V gene, clone size, D gene, CDR3 DNA, CDR3 protein. A D gene is named only where the DNA matches it firmly. The size field is filled for only some rows; it gives once, few, many or a size class.

>TRBJ2-3|TRBV19|.|.
TGTGCCAGTCGATGGGCCGCGGATTCTAGCACAGATACGCAGTATTTT
CASRWAADSSTDTQYF
>TRBJ2-2|TRBV7-9|.|TRBD2
TGTGCCAGCAGGTCTCGGGGGGAGAGGACCGGGGAGCTGTTTTTT
CASRSRGERTGELFF
>TRBJ1-2|TRBV10-2|.|TRBD1
TGCGCCAGCAGCGGGGCAGGGGGAAATAACTATGGCTACACCTTC
CASSGAGGNNYGYTF
>TRBJ1-2|TRBV28|.|TRBD1
TGTGCCAGCAGTTCCCCCGGGACAGGGGAAAACTATGGCTACACCTTC
CASSSPGTGENYGYTF
>TRBJ2-7|TRBV5-1|.|.
TGCGCCAGCACAGAACCCAGCTCCTACGAGCAGTACTTC
CASTEPSSYEQYF
>TRBJ1-4|TRBV6-1|.|.
TGTGCCAGCAGTGACACAGCAGGGGAAGAAGGAGAAAAACTGTTTTTT
CASSDTAGEEGEKLFF
>TRBJ1-2|TRBV28|.|TRBD1
TGTGCCAGCAGCACCCGGACAGGGGGGAACTATGGCTACACCTTC
CASSTRTGGNYGYTF
>TRBJ1-5|TRBV28|.|TRBD1
TGTGCCAGCAACCGACAGGGTCGCAGCAATCAGCCCCAGCATTTT
CASNRQGRSNQPQHF
>TRBJ2-1|TRBV30|.|.
TGTGCCTGGAGTCCTGGAGGAACGCAGTTCTTC
CAWSPGGTQFF
>TRBJ1-2|TRBV28|.|TRBD1
TGTGCCAGCAGTTTAGGGACAGGGGGCGGCACTAACTATGGCTACACCTTC
CASSLGTGGGTNYGYTF
>TRBJ2-1|TRBV6-1|.|TRBD2
TGTGCCAGCAGTGGACTAGCGGGAGGGGGGGTATCCTACAATGAGCAGTTCTTC
CASSGLAGGGVSYNEQFF
>TRBJ2-5|TRBV4-2|.|.
TGTGCCAGCAGCCAAGATCGGATCGGAGAGACCCAGTACTTC
CASSQDRIGETQYF
>TRBJ2-1|TRBV29-1|once|TRBD2
TGCAGCGGTGGGACTAGCGGGAGTAGGTTCTTC
CSGGTSGSRFF
>TRBJ2-1|TRBV28|.|.
TGTGCCAGCACCACTAGGCTGGGCGAGCAGTTCTTC
CASTTRLGEQFF
>TRBJ1-4|TRBV7-2|.|.
TGTGCCAGCAGCGATTACATTAATGAAAAACTGTTTTTT
CASSDYINEKLFF
>TRBJ2-3|TRBV19|once|.
TGTGCCAGTAGTGCTCACACAGATACGCAGTATTTT
CASSAHTDTQYF
>TRBJ2-5|TRBV5-5|.|.
TGTGCCAGCAGCCTCCTTGAAGGGTGGGGGGAGACCCAGTACTTC
CASSLLEGWGETQYF
>TRBJ2-3|TRBV6-2/TRBV6-3|.|TRBD2
TGTGCCAGCAGTTACGAAGCGGGAGGGCCAGATACGCAGTATTTT
CASSYEAGGPDTQYF
>TRBJ2-1|TRBV10-1|.|TRBD2
TGCGCCAGCAGTGACGGCGGGGGAAACAATGAGCAGTTCTTC
CASSDGGGNNEQFF
>TRBJ1-1|TRBV27|.|TRBD1
TGTGCCAGCAGTTCGACAGGGAGCGCTGAAGCTTTCTTT
CASSSTGSAEAFF
>TRBJ1-6|TRBV18|.|.
TGTGCCAGCTCACCAAAAGATTCGGTGTATAATTCACCCCTCCACTTT
CASSPKDSVYNSPLHF
>TRBJ1-2|TRBV6-1|.|.
TGTGCCAGCAGTGAAGAATATGGCTACACCTTC
CASSEEYGYTF
>TRBJ2-4|TRBV5-3|.|TRBD1
TGTGCCAGAAGCCGGAGCGACAGGGGAGACATTCAGTACTTC
CARSRSDRGDIQYF
>TRBJ1-4|TRBV7-8|.|.
TGTGCCAGCAGCTTAGGGCGGCCCGGGGAAAAACTGTTTTTT
CASSLGRPGEKLFF
>TRBJ2-5|TRBV5-1|.|TRBD2
TGCGCCAGCAGCTTGGGGAGACTAGCGGGGTCCCAGTCTAGAGAGACCCAGTACTTC
CASSLGRLAGSQSRETQYF
>TRBJ1-1|TRBV3-1/TRBV3-2|.|.
TGTGCCAGCAGCCAAGCAAGTAGCGGGGGGAGAAACACTGAAGCTTTCTTT
CASSQASSGGRNTEAFF
>TRBJ2-2|TRBV6-1|few|TRBD2
TGTGCCAGCAGTGAAGACGGGAGGGGGAACACCGGGGAGCTGTTTTTT
CASSEDGRGNTGELFF
>TRBJ2-7|TRBV5-1|.|.
TGCGCCAGCAGCTTGGCTAGCAATGGCGAGCAGTACTTC
CASSLASNGEQYF
>TRBJ2-1|TRBV18|.|.
TGTGCCAGCTCACCACCGTCCCGGGGTGAGCAGTTCTTC
CASSPPSRGEQFF
>TRBJ1-1|TRBV6-5|.|TRBD1
TGTGCCAGCAGTCGAGACAGGGGAATGAACACTGAAGCTTTCTTT
CASSRDRGMNTEAFF
>TRBJ1-6|TRBV28|.|.
TGTGCCAGCGGCCCGTTAGGACTCTTAAAGAATTCACCCCTCCACTTT
CASGPLGLLKNSPLHF
>TRBJ1-2|TRBV14|.|.
TGTGCCAGCAGCGGGATCAGGGAAGGGGGCTACACCTTC
CASSGIREGGYTF
>TRBJ2-1|TRBV19|.|.
TGTGCCAGTAGTCGGCACCTTGGACTGCTCAATGAGCAGTTCTTC
CASSRHLGLLNEQFF
>TRBJ2-3|TRBV2|.|TRBD1
TGTGCCAGCAGTGGACAGGGGGCGTCAGATACGCAGTATTTT
CASSGQGASDTQYF
>TRBJ2-3|TRBV5-1|.|TRBD2
TGCGCCAGCAGCTTGCGTCTAGCGGGGAGCACAGATACGCAGTATTTT
CASSLRLAGSTDTQYF